This T cell receptor (beta chain) derives from a study of cytomegalovirus exposure and HLA in healthy donors. Study-level results: A later analysis showed TCR association rates differing by HLA locus, peaking at DRB1 and lowest at HLA-C.

For this clone: Its antigen is still unknown.

Between the trimmed V and J ends, which lost 1 base and 0 bases, there was a span of 13 bases. CDR3 length: 16 residues. CDR1 and CDR2 from the germline V gene are SGHDT and YYEEEE. PCR involved 60 Vbeta and 13 Jbeta primers. Here immunoSEQ multiplex PCR was the method, and the copy in TCRdb shows in-frame clones only, minus some. Of fewer than 200,000 clones listed, over 70% are singletons. V and J are TRBV5-6 and TRBJ1-2; D is uncertain. The sequence was obtained from a man aged 18 to 30 in good health and CMV-seropositive. The sample taken for sequencing was PBMCs. The CDR3 is CASSLKRERSNYGYTF. The CDR3, as DNA: TGTGCCAGCAGCTTGAAGAGGGAGAGGTCTAACTATGGCTACACCTTC. The full variable domain, with the rest looked up from reference TRBV5-6 and TRBJ1-2, is DAGVTQSPTHLIKTRGQQVTLRCSPKSGHDTVSWYQQALGQGPQFIFQYYEEEERQRGNFPDRFSGHQFPNYSSELNVNALLLGDSALYLCASSLKRERSNYGYTFGSGTRLTVV.